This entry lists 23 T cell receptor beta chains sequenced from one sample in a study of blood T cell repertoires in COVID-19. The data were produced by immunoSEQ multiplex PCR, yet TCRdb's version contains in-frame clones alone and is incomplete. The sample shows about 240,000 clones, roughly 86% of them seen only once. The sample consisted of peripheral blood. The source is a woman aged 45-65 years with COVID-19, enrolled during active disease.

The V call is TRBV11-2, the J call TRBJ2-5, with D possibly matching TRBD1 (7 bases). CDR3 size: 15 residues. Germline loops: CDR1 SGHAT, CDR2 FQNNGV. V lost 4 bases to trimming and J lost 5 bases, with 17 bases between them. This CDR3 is CASSSKQGRKETQYF. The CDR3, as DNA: TGTGCCAGCAGCTCAAAACAGGGGAGGAAGGAGACCCAGTACTTC.

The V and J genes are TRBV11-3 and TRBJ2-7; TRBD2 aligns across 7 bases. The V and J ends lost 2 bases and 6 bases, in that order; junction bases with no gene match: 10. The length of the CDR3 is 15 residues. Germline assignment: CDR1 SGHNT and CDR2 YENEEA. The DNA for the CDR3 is TGTGCCAGCAGCTTATCTGACGGGGGGTTGGGCGAGCAGTACTTC. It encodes CASSLSDGGLGEQYF. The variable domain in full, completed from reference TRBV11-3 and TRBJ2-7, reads EAGVVQSPRYKIIEKKQPVAFWCNPISGHNTLYWYLQNLGQGPELLIRYENEEAVDDSQLPKDRFSAERLKGVDSTLKIQPAELGDSAVYLCASSLSDGGLGEQYFGPGTRLTVT.

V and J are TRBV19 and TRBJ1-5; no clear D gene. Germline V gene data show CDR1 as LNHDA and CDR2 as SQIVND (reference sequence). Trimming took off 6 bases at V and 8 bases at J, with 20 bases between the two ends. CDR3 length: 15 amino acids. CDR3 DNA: TGTGCCAGTAGGCCCCGTGGGGAGGGAGGTAAGCCCCAGCATTTT. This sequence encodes CASRPRGEGGKPQHF.

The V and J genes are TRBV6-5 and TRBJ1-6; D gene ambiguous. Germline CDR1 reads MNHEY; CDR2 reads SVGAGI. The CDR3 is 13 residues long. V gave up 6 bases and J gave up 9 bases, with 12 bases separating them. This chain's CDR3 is CASRLPHGSPLHF. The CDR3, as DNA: TGTGCCAGCAGACTTCCTCACGGTTCACCCCTCCACTTT.

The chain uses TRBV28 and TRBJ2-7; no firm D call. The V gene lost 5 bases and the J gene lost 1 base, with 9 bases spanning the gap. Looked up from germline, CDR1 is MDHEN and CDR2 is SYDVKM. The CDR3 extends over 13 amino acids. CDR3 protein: CASSPPRSYEQYV. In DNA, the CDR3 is TGTGCCAGCAGTCCCCCGCGGTCCTACGAGCAGTACGTC.

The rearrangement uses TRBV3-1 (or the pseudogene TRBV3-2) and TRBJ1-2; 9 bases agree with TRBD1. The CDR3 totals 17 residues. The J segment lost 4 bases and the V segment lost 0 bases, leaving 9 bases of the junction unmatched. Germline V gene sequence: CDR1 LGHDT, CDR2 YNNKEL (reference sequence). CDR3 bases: TGTGCCAGCAGCCAAGATTGGGGGACAGGGAGCTCCTATGGCTACACCTTC. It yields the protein CASSQDWGTGSSYGYTF.

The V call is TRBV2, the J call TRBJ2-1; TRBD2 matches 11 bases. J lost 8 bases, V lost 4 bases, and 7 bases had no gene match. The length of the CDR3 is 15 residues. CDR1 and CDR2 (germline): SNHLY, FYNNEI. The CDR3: CASSALAGGRYEQFF. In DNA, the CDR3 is TGTGCCAGCAGTGCCTTAGCGGGGGGGCGGTATGAGCAGTTCTTC. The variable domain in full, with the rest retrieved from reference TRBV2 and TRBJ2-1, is EPEVTQTPSHQVTQMGQEVILRCVPISNHLYFYWYRQILGQKVEFLVSFYNNEISEKSEIFDDQFSVERPDGSNFTLKIRSTKLEDSAMYFCASSALAGGRYEQFFGPGTRLTVL.

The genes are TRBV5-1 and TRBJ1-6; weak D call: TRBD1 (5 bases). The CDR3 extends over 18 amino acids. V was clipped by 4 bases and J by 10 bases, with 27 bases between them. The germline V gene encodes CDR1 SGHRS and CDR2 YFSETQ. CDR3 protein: CASSLISPGQAEVSPLHF. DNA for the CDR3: TGCGCCAGCAGCCTCATTTCGCCAGGGCAGGCCGAGGTATCACCCCTCCACTTT.

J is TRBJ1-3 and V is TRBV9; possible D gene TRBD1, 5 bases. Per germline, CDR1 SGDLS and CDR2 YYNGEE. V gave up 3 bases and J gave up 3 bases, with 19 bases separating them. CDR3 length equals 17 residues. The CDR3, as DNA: TGTGCCAGCAGCGCCTGGGGTGGCGGGGCTTTTGGAAACACCATATATTTT. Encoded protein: CASSAWGGGAFGNTIYF.

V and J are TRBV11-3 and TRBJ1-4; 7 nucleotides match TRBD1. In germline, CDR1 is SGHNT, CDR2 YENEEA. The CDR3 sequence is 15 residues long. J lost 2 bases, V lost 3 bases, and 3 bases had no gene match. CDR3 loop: CASSFQGQTNEKLFF. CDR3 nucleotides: TGTGCCAGCAGCTTTCAGGGACAGACTAATGAAAAACTGTTTTTT.

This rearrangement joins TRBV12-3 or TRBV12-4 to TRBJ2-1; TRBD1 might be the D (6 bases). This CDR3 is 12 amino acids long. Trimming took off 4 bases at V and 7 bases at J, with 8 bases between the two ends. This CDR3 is CASSSRGNEQFF. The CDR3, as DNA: TGTGCCAGCAGTTCCAGGGGAAATGAGCAGTTCTTC.

The DNA for the CDR3 is TGTGCCAGCAGATACAGCTATAACACAGATACGCAGTATTTT. It yields the protein CASRYSYNTDTQYF. This chain links TRBV2 with TRBJ2-3; no clear D. V was cut by 6 bases and J by 2 bases, with 12 bases left in between. CDR1 and CDR2 (germline): SNHLY, FYNNEI. The CDR3 covers 14 residues.

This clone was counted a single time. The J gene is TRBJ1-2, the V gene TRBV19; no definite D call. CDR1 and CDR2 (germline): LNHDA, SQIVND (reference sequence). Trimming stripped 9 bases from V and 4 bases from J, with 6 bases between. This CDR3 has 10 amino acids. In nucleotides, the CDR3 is TGTGCCAGCTCACTCTATGGCTACACCTTC. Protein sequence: CASSLYGYTF.

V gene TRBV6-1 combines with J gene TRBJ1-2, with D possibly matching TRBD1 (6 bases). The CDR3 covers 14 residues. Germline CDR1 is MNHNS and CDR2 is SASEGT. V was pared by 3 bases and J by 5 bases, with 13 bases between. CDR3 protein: CASSEDSYRYGYTF. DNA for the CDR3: TGTGCCAGCAGTGAGGACAGTTATCGATATGGCTACACCTTC.

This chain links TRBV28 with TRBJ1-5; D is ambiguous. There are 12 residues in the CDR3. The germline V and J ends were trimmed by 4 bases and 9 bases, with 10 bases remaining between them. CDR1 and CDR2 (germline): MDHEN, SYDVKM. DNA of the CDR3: TGTGCCAGCAGTTCCCGTCGGGGGCCCCAGCATTTT. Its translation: CASSSRRGPQHF. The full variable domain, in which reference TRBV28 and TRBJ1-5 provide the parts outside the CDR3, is DVKVTQSSRYLVKRTGEKVFLECVQDMDHENMFWYRQDPGLGLRLIYFSYDVKMKEKGDIPEGYSVSREKKERFSLILESASTNQTSMYLCASSSRRGPQHFGDGTRLSIL.

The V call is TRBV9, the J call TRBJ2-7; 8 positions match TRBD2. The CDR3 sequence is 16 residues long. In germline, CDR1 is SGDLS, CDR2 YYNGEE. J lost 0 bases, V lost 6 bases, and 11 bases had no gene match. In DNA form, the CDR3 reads TGTGCCAGCACCCCATCGGGGACTAGAGGCTCCTACGAGCAGTACTTC. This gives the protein CASTPSGTRGSYEQYF.

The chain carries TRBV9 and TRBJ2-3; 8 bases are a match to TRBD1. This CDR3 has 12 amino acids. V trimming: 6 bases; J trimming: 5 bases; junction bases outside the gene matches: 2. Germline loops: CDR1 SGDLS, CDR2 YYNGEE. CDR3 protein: CASTGTGDTQYF. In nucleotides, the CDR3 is TGTGCCAGCACCGGGACAGGAGATACGCAGTATTTT.

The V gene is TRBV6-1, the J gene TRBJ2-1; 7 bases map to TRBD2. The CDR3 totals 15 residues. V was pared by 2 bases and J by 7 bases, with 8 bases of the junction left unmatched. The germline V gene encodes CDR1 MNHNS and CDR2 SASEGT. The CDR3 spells CASSELVGGRNEQFF. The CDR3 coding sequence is TGTGCCAGCAGTGAATTGGTCGGGGGGAGGAATGAGCAGTTCTTC.

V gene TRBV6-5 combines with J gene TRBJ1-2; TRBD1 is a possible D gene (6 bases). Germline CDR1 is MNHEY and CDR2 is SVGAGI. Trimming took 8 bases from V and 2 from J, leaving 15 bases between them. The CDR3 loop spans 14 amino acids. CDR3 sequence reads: CASLGTGSNYGYTF. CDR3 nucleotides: TGTGCCAGCTTGGGAACAGGGTCGAACTATGGCTACACCTTC.

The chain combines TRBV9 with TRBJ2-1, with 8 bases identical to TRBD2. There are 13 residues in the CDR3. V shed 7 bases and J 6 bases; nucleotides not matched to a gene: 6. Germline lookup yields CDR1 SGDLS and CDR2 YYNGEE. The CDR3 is CASGAGAFNEQFF. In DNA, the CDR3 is TGTGCCAGCGGAGCGGGGGCCTTCAATGAGCAGTTCTTC. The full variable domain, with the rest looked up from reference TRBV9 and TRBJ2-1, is DSGVTQTPKHLITATGQRVTLRCSPRSGDLSVYWYQQSLDQGLQFLIQYYNGEERAKGNILERFSAQQFPDLHSELNLSSLELGDSALYFCASGAGAFNEQFFGPGTRLTVL.

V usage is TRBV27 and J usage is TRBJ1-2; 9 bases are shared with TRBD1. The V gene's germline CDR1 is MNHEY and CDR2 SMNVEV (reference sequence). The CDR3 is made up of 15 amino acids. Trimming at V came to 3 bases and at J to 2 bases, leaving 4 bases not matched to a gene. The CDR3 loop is CASSFQGQGNYGYTF. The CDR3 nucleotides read TGTGCCAGCAGTTTCCAAGGACAGGGGAACTATGGCTACACCTTC.

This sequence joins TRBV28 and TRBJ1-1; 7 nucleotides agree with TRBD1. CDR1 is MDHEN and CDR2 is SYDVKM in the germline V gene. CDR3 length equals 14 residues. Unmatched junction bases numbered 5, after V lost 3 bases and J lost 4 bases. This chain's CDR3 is CASSLEGARTEAFF. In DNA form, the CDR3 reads TGTGCCAGCAGTTTGGAGGGGGCGCGCACTGAAGCTTTCTTT.

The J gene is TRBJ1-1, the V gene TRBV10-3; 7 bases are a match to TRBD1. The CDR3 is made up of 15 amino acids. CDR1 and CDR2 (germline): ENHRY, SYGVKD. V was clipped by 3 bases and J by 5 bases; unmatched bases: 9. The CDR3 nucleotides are TGTGCCATCAGTGACCAAGGACAGGAATGGACTGAAGCTTTCTTT. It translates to CAISDQGQEWTEAFF.